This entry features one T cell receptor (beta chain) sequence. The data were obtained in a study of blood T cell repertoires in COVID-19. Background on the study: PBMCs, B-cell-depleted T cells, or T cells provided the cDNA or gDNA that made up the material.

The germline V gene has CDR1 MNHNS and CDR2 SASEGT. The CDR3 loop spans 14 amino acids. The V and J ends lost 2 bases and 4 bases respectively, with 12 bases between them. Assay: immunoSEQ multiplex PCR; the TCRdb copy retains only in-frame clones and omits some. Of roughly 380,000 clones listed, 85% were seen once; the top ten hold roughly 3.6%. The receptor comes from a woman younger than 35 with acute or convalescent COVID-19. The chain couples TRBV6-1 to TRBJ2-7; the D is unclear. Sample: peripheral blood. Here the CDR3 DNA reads TGTGCCAGCAGTGAAACGTCCGGTTGGTACGAGCAGTACTTC. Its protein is CASSETSGWYEQYF.